The following is a T cell receptor (beta chain) sequence with its context. This record comes from a study of T cell changes during pregnancy in multiple sclerosis. CDR1 and CDR2 (germline): SGHTA, FQGTGA. The CDR3 covers 16 residues. With 5 bases clipped from V and 4 bases from J, the junction kept 7 bases outside the gene matches. Only in-frame clones appear in the TCRdb table, and some are missing; sequencing was by immunoSEQ multiplex PCR. The table shows about 43,000 clones, with about nine tenths occurring only once. The specimen was PBMCs (not recorded whether the cells were cultured). This chain joins TRBV7-3 and TRBJ2-1, with 11 bases matching TRBD2. The receptor comes from a female donor with multiple sclerosis, enrolled in a pregnancy study. This CDR3 is CASSATLAGAYNEQFF. DNA of the CDR3: TGTGCCAGCAGCGCGACACTAGCGGGAGCGTACAATGAGCAGTTCTTC.